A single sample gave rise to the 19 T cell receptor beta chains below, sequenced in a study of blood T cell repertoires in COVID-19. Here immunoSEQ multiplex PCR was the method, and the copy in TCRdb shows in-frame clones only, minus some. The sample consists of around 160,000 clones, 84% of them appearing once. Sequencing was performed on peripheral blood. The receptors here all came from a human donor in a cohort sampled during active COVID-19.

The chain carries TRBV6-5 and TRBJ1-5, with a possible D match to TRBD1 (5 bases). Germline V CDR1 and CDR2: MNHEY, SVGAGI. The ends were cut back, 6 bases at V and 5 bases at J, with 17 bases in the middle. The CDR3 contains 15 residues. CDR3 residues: CASRGEGGGDQPQHF. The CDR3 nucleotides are TGTGCCAGCAGGGGGGAGGGCGGAGGGGATCAGCCCCAGCATTTT.

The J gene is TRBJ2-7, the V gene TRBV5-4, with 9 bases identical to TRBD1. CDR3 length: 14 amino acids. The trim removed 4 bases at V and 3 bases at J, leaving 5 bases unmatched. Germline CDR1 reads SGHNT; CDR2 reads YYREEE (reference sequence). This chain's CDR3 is CASSPGTGIYEQYF. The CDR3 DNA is TGTGCCAGCAGCCCCGGGACAGGGATCTACGAGCAGTACTTC.

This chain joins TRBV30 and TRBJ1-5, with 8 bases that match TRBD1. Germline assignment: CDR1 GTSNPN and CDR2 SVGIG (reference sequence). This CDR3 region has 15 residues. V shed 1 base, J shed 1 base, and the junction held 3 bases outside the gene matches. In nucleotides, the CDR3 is TGTGCCTGGAGTGGGGACAGGAGGAGCAATCAGCCCCAGCATTTT. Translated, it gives CAWSGDRRSNQPQHF.

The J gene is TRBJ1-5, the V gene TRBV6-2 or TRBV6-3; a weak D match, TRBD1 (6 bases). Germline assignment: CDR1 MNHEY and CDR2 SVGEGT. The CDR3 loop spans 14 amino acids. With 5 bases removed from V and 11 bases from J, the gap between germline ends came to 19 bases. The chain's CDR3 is CASSTRDTARAQHF. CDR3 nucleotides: TGTGCCAGCAGTACCCGGGACACGGCGAGGGCCCAGCATTTT.

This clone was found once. The CDR3 spells CASGLTGGAGNTIYF. The CDR3, as DNA: TGTGCTAGTGGTTTGACGGGGGGAGCTGGAAACACCATATATTTT. The chain couples TRBV12-5 to TRBJ1-3; perhaps TRBD1 as D (5 bases). This CDR3 comprises 15 residues. V lost 2 bases and J lost 2, with 10 bases in between. Germline V gives CDR1 LGHNT, CDR2 FRNRAP.

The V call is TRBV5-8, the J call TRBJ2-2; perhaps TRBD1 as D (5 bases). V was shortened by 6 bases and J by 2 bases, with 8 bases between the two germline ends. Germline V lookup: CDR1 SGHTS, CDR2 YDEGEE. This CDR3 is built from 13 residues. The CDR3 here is CASNDRNTGELFF. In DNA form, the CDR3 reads TGTGCCAGCAACGACAGAAACACCGGGGAGCTGTTTTTT.

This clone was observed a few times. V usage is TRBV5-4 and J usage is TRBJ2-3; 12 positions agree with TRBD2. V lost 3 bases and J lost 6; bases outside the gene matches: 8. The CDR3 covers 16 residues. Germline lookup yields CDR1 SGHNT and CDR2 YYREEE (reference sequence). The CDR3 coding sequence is TGTGCCAGCAGCTCAAAACTAGCGGGGGGCGGGGATACGCAGTATTTT. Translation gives CASSSKLAGGGDTQYF.

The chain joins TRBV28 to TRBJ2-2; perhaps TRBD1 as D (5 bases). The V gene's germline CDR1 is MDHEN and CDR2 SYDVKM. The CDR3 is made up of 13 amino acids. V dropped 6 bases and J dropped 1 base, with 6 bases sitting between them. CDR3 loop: CASRTENTGELFF. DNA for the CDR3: TGTGCCAGCAGGACAGAGAACACCGGGGAGCTGTTTTTT.

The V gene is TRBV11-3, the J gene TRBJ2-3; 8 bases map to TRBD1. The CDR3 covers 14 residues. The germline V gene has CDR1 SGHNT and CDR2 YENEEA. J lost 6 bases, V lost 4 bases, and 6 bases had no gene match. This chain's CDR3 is CASSSQGAKDTQYF. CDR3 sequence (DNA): TGTGCCAGCAGCTCGCAGGGGGCAAAGGATACGCAGTATTTT. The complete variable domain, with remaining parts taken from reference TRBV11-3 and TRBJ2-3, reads EAGVVQSPRYKIIEKKQPVAFWCNPISGHNTLYWYLQNLGQGPELLIRYENEEAVDDSQLPKDRFSAERLKGVDSTLKIQPAELGDSAVYLCASSSQGAKDTQYFGPGTRLTVL.

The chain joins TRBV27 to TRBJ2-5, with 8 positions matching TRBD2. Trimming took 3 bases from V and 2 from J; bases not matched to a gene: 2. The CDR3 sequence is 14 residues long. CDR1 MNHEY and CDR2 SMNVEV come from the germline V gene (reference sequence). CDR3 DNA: TGTGCCAGCAGTTTTGCGGGGGGACAAGAGACCCAGTACTTC. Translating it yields CASSFAGGQETQYF.

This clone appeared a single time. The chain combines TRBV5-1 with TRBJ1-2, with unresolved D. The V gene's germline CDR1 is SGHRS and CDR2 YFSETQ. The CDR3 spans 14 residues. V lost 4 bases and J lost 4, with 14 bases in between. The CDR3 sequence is CASSDIASFYGYTF. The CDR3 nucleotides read TGCGCCAGCAGCGACATCGCGAGTTTCTATGGCTACACCTTC. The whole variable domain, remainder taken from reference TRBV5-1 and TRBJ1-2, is KAGVTQTPRYLIKTRGQQVTLSCSPISGHRSVSWYQQTPGQGLQFLFEYFSETQRNKGNFPGRFSGRQFSNSRSEMNVSTLELGDSALYLCASSDIASFYGYTFGSGTRLTVV.

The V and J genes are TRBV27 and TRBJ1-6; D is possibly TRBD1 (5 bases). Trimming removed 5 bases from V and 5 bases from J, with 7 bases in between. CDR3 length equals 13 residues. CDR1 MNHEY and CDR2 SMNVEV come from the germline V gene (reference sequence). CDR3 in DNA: TGTGCCAGCAGTGAGACAGATAATTCACCCCTCCACTTT. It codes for CASSETDNSPLHF.

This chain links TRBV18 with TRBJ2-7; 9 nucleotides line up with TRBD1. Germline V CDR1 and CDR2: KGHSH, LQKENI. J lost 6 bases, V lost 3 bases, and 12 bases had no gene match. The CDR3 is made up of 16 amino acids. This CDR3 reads CASSPSRTGVFGEQYF. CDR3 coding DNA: TGTGCCAGCTCACCGTCTAGGACAGGGGTCTTCGGCGAGCAGTACTTC.

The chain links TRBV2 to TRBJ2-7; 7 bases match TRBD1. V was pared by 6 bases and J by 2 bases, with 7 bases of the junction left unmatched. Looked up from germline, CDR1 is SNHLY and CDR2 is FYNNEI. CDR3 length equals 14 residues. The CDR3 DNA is TGTGCCAGCAGGCCCCCGACAGGGACCTACGAGCAGTACTTC. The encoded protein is CASRPPTGTYEQYF.

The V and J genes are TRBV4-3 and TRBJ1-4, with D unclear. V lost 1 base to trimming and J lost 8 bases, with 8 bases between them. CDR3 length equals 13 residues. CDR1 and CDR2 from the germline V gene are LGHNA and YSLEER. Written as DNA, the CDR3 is TGCGCCAGCAGCCAAGCCCTATGGGAAAAACTGTTTTTT. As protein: CASSQALWEKLFF.

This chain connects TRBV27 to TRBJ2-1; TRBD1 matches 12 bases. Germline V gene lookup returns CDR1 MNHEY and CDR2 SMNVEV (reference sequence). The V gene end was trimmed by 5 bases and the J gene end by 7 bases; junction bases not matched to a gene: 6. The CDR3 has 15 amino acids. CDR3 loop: CASSPGQGARNEQFF. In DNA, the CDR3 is TGTGCCAGCAGTCCGGGACAGGGGGCGAGAAATGAGCAGTTCTTC.

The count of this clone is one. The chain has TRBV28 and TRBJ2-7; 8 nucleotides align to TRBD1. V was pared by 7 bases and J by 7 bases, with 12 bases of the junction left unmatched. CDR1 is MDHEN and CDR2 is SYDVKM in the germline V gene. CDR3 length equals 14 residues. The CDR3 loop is CASTPQGGPREQYF. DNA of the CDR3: TGTGCCAGCACCCCACAGGGGGGACCCAGAGAGCAGTACTTC.

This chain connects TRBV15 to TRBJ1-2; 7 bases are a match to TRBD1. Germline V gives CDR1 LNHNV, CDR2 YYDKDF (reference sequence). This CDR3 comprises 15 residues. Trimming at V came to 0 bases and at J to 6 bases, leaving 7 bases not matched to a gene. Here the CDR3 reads CATSRDGDSRNGYTF. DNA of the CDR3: TGTGCCACCAGCAGAGATGGGGACAGCCGCAATGGCTACACCTTC.

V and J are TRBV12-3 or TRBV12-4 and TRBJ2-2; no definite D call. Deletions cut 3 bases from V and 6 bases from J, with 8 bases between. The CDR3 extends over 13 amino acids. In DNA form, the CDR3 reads TGTGCCAGCAGTTTCTATCTCGCCGGGGAGCTGTTTTTT. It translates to CASSFYLAGELFF.